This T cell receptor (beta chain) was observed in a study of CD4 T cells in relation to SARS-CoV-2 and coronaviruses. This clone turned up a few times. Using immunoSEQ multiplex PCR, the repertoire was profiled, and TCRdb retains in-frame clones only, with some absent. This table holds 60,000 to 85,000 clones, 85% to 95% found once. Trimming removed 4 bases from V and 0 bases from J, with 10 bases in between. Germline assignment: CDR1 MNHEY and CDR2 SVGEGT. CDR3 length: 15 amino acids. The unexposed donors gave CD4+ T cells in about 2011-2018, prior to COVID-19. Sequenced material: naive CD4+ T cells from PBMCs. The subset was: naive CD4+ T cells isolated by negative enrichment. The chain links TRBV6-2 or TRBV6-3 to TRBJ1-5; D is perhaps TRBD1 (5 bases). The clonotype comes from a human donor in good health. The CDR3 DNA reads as TGTGCCAGCAGTTCAGGGCACTATAGCAATCAGCCCCAGCATTTT. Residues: CASSSGHYSNQPQHF.